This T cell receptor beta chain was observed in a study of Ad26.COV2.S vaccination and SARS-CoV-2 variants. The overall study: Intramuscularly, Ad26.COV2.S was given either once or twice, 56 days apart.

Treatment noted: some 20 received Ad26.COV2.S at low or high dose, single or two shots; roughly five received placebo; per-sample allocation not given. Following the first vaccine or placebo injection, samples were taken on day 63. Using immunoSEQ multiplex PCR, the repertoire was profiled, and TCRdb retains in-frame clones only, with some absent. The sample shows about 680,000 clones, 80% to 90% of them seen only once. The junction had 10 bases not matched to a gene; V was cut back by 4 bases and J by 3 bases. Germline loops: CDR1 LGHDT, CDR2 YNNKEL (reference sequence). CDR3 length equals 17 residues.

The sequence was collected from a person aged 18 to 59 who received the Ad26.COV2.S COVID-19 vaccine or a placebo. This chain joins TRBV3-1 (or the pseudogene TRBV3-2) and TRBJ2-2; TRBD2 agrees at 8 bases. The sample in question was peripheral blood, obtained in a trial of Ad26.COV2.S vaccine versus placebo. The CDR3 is CASSPSALAADTGELFF. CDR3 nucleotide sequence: TGTGCCAGCAGCCCCTCGGCACTAGCGGCTGACACCGGGGAGCTGTTTTTT.